This note documents a single T cell receptor beta chain sequence. The germline gives CDR1 SGHDT, CDR2 YYEEEE. V was clipped by 4 bases and J by 7 bases; unmatched bases: 6. This CDR3 is built from 13 residues. These data belong to a study of control samples from healthy donors and cancer patients. TCRdb keeps only in-frame clones here, not all; method: immunoSEQ multiplex PCR. This table has fewer than 95,000 clones, around 92% appearing once. The source of this sequence is a man aged 30 to 45 in good health. The chain couples TRBV5-6 to TRBJ1-1, with 8 bases fitting TRBD1. The sample comprised blood. Here the CDR3 reads CASSEGQEVEAFF. CDR3 sequence (DNA): TGTGCCAGCAGCGAGGGACAGGAGGTTGAAGCTTTCTTT. Full variable domain (outside the CDR3, taken from reference TRBV5-6 and TRBJ1-1): DAGVTQSPTHLIKTRGQQVTLRCSPKSGHDTVSWYQQALGQGPQFIFQYYEEEERQRGNFPDRFSGHQFPNYSSELNVNALLLGDSALYLCASSEGQEVEAFFGQGTRLTVV.